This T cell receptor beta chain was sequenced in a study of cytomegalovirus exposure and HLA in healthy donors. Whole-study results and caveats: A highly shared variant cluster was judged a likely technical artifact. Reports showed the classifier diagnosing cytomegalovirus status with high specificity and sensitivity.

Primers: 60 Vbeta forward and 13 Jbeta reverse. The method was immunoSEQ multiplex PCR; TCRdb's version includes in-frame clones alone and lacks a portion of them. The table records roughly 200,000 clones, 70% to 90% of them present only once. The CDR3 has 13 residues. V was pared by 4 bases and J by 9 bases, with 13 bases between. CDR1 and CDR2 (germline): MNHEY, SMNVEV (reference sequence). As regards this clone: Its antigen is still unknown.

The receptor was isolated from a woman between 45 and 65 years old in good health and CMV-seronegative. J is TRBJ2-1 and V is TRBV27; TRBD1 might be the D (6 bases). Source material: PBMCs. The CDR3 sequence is CASSSQGWSEQFF. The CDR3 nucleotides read TGTGCCAGCAGTTCACAGGGTTGGAGTGAGCAGTTCTTC.